The clone carrying this T cell receptor beta chain showed up just a few times. The antigen is unknown. Deletions cut 1 base from V and 3 bases from J, with 12 bases between. The germline CDR1 and CDR2 sequences are SGHDN and FVKESK. CDR3 length: 15 amino acids. The PCR made use of 60 Vbeta and 13 Jbeta primers. Only in-frame clones appear in the TCRdb table, and some are missing; sequencing was by immunoSEQ multiplex PCR. The sample has around 130,000 clones; 65% to 90% are singletons. The sample comes from a study of cytomegalovirus exposure and HLA in healthy donors. Whole-study results and caveats: Association of a missense DCLRE1C variant with TCR beta V- and J-gene trimming was reported in a later analysis. The study assumed roughly uniform donor sequencing depth for presence/absence analyses.

The sample taken for sequencing was PBMCs. The TCR originated in a man aged 50 or older in good health and CMV-seronegative. The J gene is TRBJ1-2, the V gene TRBV14, with D hard to call. This CDR3 reads CASSQVPQVDYGYTF. The CDR3 bases are TGTGCCAGCAGCCAAGTCCCTCAGGTGGACTATGGCTACACCTTC.